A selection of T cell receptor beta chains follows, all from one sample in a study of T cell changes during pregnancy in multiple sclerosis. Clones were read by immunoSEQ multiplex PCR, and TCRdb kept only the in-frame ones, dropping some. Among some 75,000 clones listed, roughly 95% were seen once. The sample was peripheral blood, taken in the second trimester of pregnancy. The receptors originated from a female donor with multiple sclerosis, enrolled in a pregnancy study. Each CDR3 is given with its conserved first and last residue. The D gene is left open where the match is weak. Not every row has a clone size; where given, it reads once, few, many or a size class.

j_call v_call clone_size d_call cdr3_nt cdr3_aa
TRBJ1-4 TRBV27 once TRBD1 TGTGCCAGCAGTTCCCTCCGACAGGGTAGTGAAAAACTGTTTTTT CASSSLRQGSEKLFF
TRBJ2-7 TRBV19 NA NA TGTGCCAGTAGTTCCGTGACAGGCTCCTACGAGCAGTACTTC CASSSVTGSYEQYF
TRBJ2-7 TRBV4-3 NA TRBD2 TGCGCCAGCAGCCAAGATCCGGAGACTAGCGGGATATACGAGCAGTACTTC CASSQDPETSGIYEQYF
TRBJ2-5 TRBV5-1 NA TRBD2 TGCGCCAGCAGCCCCGGGGCGGGAGAGGGTGAAGAGACCCAGTACTTC CASSPGAGEGEETQYF
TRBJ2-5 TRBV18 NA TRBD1 TGTGCCAGCTCACCTCAGACAGGGCCGGAGACCCAGTACTTC CASSPQTGPETQYF
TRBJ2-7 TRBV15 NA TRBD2 TGTGCCACCAGCAGTACCACCGGGACTAGCGGGTTCTACGAGCAGTACTTC CATSSTTGTSGFYEQYF
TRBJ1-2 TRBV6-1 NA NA TGTGCCAGCAGTGAAGGGAATGGAGGGGACGCACGAGCTAACTATGGCTACACCTTC CASSEGNGGDARANYGYTF
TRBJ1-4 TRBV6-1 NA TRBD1 TGTGCCAGCAGGCAGGGGGCTTTGAATGAAAAACTGTTTTTT CASRQGALNEKLFF
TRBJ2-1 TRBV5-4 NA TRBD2 TGTGCCAGCAGCGCCTCGGGACTAGCGGCCTACAATGAGCAGTTCTTC CASSASGLAAYNEQFF
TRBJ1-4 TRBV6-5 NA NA TGTGCCAGCAGTTACGACATCCGAGGGGGTGAAAAACTGTTTTTT CASSYDIRGGEKLFF
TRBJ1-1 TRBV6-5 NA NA TGTGCCAGCAGTTACAAGAGAAACACTGAAGCTTTCTTT CASSYKRNTEAFF
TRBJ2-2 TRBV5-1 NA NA TGCGCCAGCAGCCCGTTGGCGGGGATCCCAGGGAGCGGGGAGCTGTTTTTT CASSPLAGIPGSGELFF
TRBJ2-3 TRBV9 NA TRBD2 TGTGCCAGCAGCGTAGGGGGGGGAGATACGCAGTATTTT CASSVGGGDTQYF
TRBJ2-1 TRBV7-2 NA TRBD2 TGTGCCAGCAGCCCCGGGACTAGTATTTTGTCCTACAATGAGCAGTTCTTC CASSPGTSILSYNEQFF
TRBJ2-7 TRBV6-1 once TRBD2 TGTGCCAGCAGTGTGACTAGCGGGTCCCGCGCCTACGAGCAGTACTTC CASSVTSGSRAYEQYF
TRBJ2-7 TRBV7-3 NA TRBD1 TGTGCCAGCAGCCCGTGGGGACAGGGGGCCTACGAGCAGTACTTC CASSPWGQGAYEQYF
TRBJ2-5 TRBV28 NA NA TGTGCCAGCAGTTTAGGGGGCCAGGCAGAGACCCAGTACTTC CASSLGGQAETQYF
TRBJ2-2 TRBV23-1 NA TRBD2 TGCGCCAGCAGTCGCGCAGGGAGGGACACCGGGGAGCTGTTTTTT CASSRAGRDTGELFF
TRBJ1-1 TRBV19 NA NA TGTGCCAGTACGTTCGGCACTGAAGCTTTCTTT CASTFGTEAFF
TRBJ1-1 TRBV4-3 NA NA TGCGCCAGCAGCCGCGGAACAGGAGCTGAAGCTTTCTTT CASSRGTGAEAFF
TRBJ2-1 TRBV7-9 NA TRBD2 TGTGCCAGCAGCTTAGAAGCGGGATACAATGAGCAGTTCTTC CASSLEAGYNEQFF
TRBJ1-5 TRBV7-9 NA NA TGTGCCAGCAGCCTAGGCTACCCCTATAGCAATCAGCCCCAGCATTTT CASSLGYPYSNQPQHF
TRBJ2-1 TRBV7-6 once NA TGTGCCAGCAGCTTGTTAGGACCAGGGGACCCCTACAATGAGCAGTTCTTC CASSLLGPGDPYNEQFF
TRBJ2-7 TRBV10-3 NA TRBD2 TGTGCCATCAGGCCGGGACTAGCGGGAGAGGTTTACGAGCAGTACTTC CAIRPGLAGEVYEQYF
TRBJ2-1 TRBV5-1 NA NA TGCGCCAGCAGCACGACTACAAAAGAGCAGTTCTTC CASSTTTKEQFF
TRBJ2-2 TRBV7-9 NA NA TGTGCCAGCAGCTTAGAAAGAGGCTCCAAGGCCGGGGAGCTGTTTTTT CASSLERGSKAGELFF
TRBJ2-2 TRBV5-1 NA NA TGCGCCAGCAGCTTGGGGTCCAGGGCGGAGGGGAACACCGGGGAGCTGTTTTTT CASSLGSRAEGNTGELFF
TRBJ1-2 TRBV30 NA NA TGTGCCTGGAGTTTCCTCGACAGCGCTAACTATGGCTACACCTTC CAWSFLDSANYGYTF
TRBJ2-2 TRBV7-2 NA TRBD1 TGTGCCAGCAGCCCCGACAGGGCTAACGGGGAGCTGTTTTTT CASSPDRANGELFF
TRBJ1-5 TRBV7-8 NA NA TGTGCCAGCAGCTTGGGTTCTTCCGGGGGGCATCAGCCCCAGCATTTT CASSLGSSGGHQPQHF
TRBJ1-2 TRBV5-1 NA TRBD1 TGCGCCAGCAGGACGAGTCAGGGGGTTTCTCTGGACGGCTACACCTTC CASRTSQGVSLDGYTF
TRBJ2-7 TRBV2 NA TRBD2 TGTGCCAGCACCAGGACTAGAATAGCTTTCGGGGGCTACGAGCAGTACTTC CASTRTRIAFGGYEQYF
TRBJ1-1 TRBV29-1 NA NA TGCAGCGTTGACGGGACACTGAACACTGAAGCTTTCTTT CSVDGTLNTEAFF
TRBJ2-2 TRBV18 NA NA TGTGCCAGCTCACCCCCCCCGGGTCCCGGGGAGCTGTTTTTT CASSPPPGPGELFF
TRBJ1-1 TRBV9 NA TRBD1 TGTGCCAGCAGCCCGCGGACAGGGGGTTTCACTGAAGCTTTCTTT CASSPRTGGFTEAFF
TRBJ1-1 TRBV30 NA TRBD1 TGTGCCTGGAGTGCCGGACAGGTGAACACTGAAGCTTTCTTT CAWSAGQVNTEAFF